Presented here are 30 T cell receptor beta chains from one specimen sequenced in a study of shared clonotypes between healthy human individuals. Method: immunoSEQ multiplex PCR; TCRdb's copy keeps in-frame clones and lacks some. Among 1.5 million to 2.5 million clones, over 85% were seen once, and the ten largest hold roughly 1%. It was CD45RO-negative cells, positively selected for CCR7, that made up naive CD8 cells, with terminally differentiated effector memory CD45RA+ cells excluded. Specimen: naive CD8+ T cells sorted from blood. Receptor source: a man aged 18 to 35 in good health.

The genes are TRBV28 and TRBJ1-3; D is perhaps TRBD1 (5 bases). This CDR3 is 17 amino acids long. V dropped 3 bases and J dropped 0 bases, with 15 bases sitting between them. The V gene's germline CDR1 is MDHEN and CDR2 SYDVKM. CDR3 residues: CASSLGTAYYSGNTIYF. The DNA of the CDR3 is TGTGCCAGCAGTTTGGGGACGGCGTATTACTCTGGAAACACCATATATTTT.

A word on this clone: The sample contains more than one DNA sequence encoding this CDR3. The chain joins TRBV9 to TRBJ2-3, with D perhaps given as TRBD1 or TRBD2 (5 bases each). V was cut by 0 bases and J by 4 bases, with 6 bases left in between. Germline V lookup: CDR1 SGDLS, CDR2 YYNGEE. CDR3 length equals 13 residues. CDR3 nucleotide sequence: TGTGCCAGCAGCGTAGGGGGACCAGATACGCAGTATTTT. Translation gives CASSVGGPDTQYF.

This clone was picked up one time. One end of the junction varies from germline; a read error may be responsible. V gene TRBV7-7 combines with J gene TRBJ2-1, with D hard to call. The CDR3 has 11 amino acids. Germline V gene sequence: CDR1 SSHAT, CDR2 FNYEAQ (reference sequence). The CDR3 sequence is CASSSPNEQFF. For the CDR3, the DNA is TGTGCTAGCAGCTCTCCCAATGAGCAGTTCTTC. Based on the CDR3 plus reference TRBV7-7 and TRBJ2-1, the full variable domain is GAGVSQSPRYKVTKRGQDVTLRCDPISSHATLYWYQQALGQGPEFLTYFNYEAQPDKSGLPSDRFSAERPEGSISTLTIQRTEQRDSAMYRCASSSPNEQFFGPGTRLTVL.

V and J are TRBV6-4 and TRBJ2-1; 9 bases agree with TRBD2. Unmatched junction bases numbered 4, after V lost 5 bases and J lost 8 bases. This CDR3 has 13 residues. Germline CDR1 and CDR2: MRHNA and SNTAGT. The CDR3 sequence: CASSLSGSYEQFF. CDR3 sequence (DNA): TGTGCCAGCAGTCTTAGCGGGAGCTATGAGCAGTTCTTC.

V is TRBV7-9 and J is TRBJ2-5; D is possibly TRBD1 (6 bases). CDR1 is SEHNR, CDR2 FQNEAQ, per germline (reference sequence). CDR3 length: 14 residues. V was pared by 8 bases and J by 4 bases, with 17 bases between. The CDR3 nucleotides read TGTGCCAGCGACCCGCCGGACAGCCTAGAGACCCAGTACTTC. Residues: CASDPPDSLETQYF.

CDR3 amino acids: CASSTQSWDGYGYTF. CDR3 DNA: TGTGCCAGCAGCACTCAATCTTGGGACGGCTATGGCTACACCTTC. The chain couples TRBV21-1 to TRBJ1-2. TRBV21-1 is reported as a pseudogene. The CDR3 runs 15 residues.

The rearrangement uses TRBV4-3 and TRBJ2-3; D tentatively reads TRBD1 or TRBD2 (5 bases each). The CDR3 has 16 residues. CDR1 is LGHNA and CDR2 is YSLEER in the germline V gene. Trimming took 0 bases from V and 2 from J, leaving 12 bases between them. The CDR3 DNA is TGCGCCAGCAGCCAAGAAACGTATGGGACCACAGATACGCAGTATTTT. Translated, it gives CASSQETYGTTDTQYF.

CDR3: CAIGEAQETQYF. The CDR3 DNA sequence: TGTGCCATCGGAGAGGCCCAAGAGACCCAGTACTTC. V usage is TRBV10-3 and J usage is TRBJ2-5; D call uncertain. The germline V and J ends were trimmed by 8 bases and 1 base, with 8 bases remaining between them. Germline V gene data show CDR1 as ENHRY and CDR2 as SYGVKD. The CDR3 length is 12 residues.

The rearrangement links TRBV15 to TRBJ2-1; TRBD2 matches 9 bases. CDR1 is LNHNV, CDR2 YYDKDF, per germline (reference sequence). The CDR3 is made up of 15 amino acids. Trimming at V came to 4 bases and at J to 4 bases, leaving 5 bases not matched to a gene. CDR3 DNA sequence: TGTGCCACCAGCACCGAGACTAGCGGATACAATGAGCAGTTCTTC. Amino acids: CATSTETSGYNEQFF. The variable domain in full, with the rest retrieved from reference TRBV15 and TRBJ2-1, is DAMVIQNPRYQVTQFGKPVTLSCSQTLNHNVMYWYQQKSSQAPKLLFHYYDKDFNNEADTPDNFQSRRPNTSFCFLDIRSPGLGDTAMYLCATSTETSGYNEQFFGPGTRLTVL.

This clone was seen a single time. This chain joins TRBV5-6 and TRBJ2-1; 8 bases agree with TRBD2. Germline V gives CDR1 SGHDT, CDR2 YYEEEE. This CDR3 is built from 14 residues. V was pared by 8 bases and J by 8 bases, with 12 bases of the junction left unmatched. CDR3 bases: TGTGCCAGTATTTCCGGGACTAGTTCGCATGAGCAGTTCTTC. Protein product: CASISGTSSHEQFF.

The rearrangement joins TRBV30 to TRBJ2-2, with D perhaps matching TRBD2 (5 bases). The CDR3 is 13 residues long. V was trimmed by 4 bases and J by 1 base, leaving 7 bases between them. Germline assignment: CDR1 GTSNPN and CDR2 SVGIG (reference sequence). The CDR3 DNA is TGTGCCTGGAAGGACTTGAACACCGGGGAGCTGTTTTTT. This translates into CAWKDLNTGELFF. Combining the CDR3 with reference TRBV30 and TRBJ2-2 gives the whole variable domain SQTIHQWPATLVQPVGSPLSLECTVEGTSNPNLYWYRQAAGRGLQLLFYSVGIGQISSEVPQNLSASRPQDRQFILSSKKLLLSDSGFYLCAWKDLNTGELFFGEGSRLTVL.

This chain's CDR3 is CASSLAGTGYYEQYF. The DNA for the CDR3 is TGTGCCAGCAGCTTAGCCGGGACAGGATACTACGAGCAGTACTTC. This chain joins TRBV7-8 and TRBJ2-7; 8 bases line up with TRBD1. Trimming took 0 bases from V and 3 from J; bases not matched to a gene: 4. Germline values: CDR1 SGHVS, CDR2 FQNEAQ. CDR3 length equals 15 residues.

The chain recombines TRBV6-5 with TRBJ2-7, with 8 bases matching TRBD1. The CDR3 runs 13 residues. Per germline, CDR1 MNHEY and CDR2 SVGAGI. With 6 bases clipped from V and 4 bases from J, the junction kept 5 bases outside the gene matches. The CDR3 coding sequence is TGTGCCAGCAGCCCGACAGGGGTTTACGAGCAGTACTTC. Amino acids: CASSPTGVYEQYF.

The rearrangement joins TRBV27 to TRBJ2-3, with a weak D call TRBD1 (6 bases). The CDR3 extends over 17 amino acids. The V and J ends lost 5 bases and 1 base respectively, with 19 bases between them. Germline V lookup: CDR1 MNHEY, CDR2 SMNVEV (reference sequence). The DNA of the CDR3 is TGTGCCAGCAGTCAGTTGACAGGCCCGGTCGGCACAGATACGCAGTATTTT. Translating gives CASSQLTGPVGTDTQYF.

This sequence joins TRBV9 and TRBJ2-6; D tentatively reads TRBD1 or TRBD2 (5 bases each). V lost 0 bases and J lost 0, with 13 bases in between. Germline V gene lookup returns CDR1 SGDLS and CDR2 YYNGEE. This CDR3 region has 18 residues. The CDR3 nucleotides are TGTGCCAGCAGCGTAGGGGGGAACCCGAGCTCTGGGGCCAACGTCCTGACTTTC. Translated: CASSVGGNPSSGANVLTF.

The CDR3 region is CASSSAGPKQYF. CDR3 DNA: TGTGCCAGCAGTTCTGCGGGGCCGAAGCAGTACTTC. The chain has TRBV6-1 and TRBJ2-7; tentatively, D is TRBD2 (6 bases). Germline loops: CDR1 MNHNS, CDR2 SASEGT. Trimming took off 5 bases at V and 8 bases at J, with 13 bases between the two ends. The CDR3 covers 12 residues.

This chain links TRBV4-3 with TRBJ2-6; 8 bases map to TRBD1. Per the germline V gene, CDR1 is LGHNA and CDR2 is YSLEER. Trimming removed 0 bases from V and 2 bases from J; junction bases left unmatched: 3. This CDR3 contains 17 residues. The CDR3 nucleotides are TGCGCCAGCAGCCAAGACAGGGGGCTAACTGGGGCCAACGTCCTGACTTTC. Its translation is CASSQDRGLTGANVLTF.

About this clone itself: This CDR3 is also generated by other DNA sequences in the sample. DNA for the CDR3: TGTGCCAGCAGCTTGGGGCAGGGGGCATATGGCTACACCTTC. Translation gives CASSLGQGAYGYTF. V usage is TRBV5-6 and J usage is TRBJ1-2, with 8 bases that match TRBD1. The CDR3 length is 14 residues. Germline V gene sequence: CDR1 SGHDT, CDR2 YYEEEE. V shed 0 bases, J shed 5 bases, and the junction held 3 bases outside the gene matches.

The chain joins TRBV21-1 to TRBJ2-7; the table's D call, TRBD1, has no DNA check behind it. TRBV21-1 is marked as a pseudogene. CDR3 length: 19 amino acids. The CDR3: CASSPPRTGGALPSYEQYF. CDR3 nucleotide sequence: TGTGCCAGCAGCCCCCCTCGGACAGGGGGCGCTCTTCCTAGCTACGAGCAGTACTTC.

The chain carries TRBV28 and TRBJ2-3; no firm D call. V lost 2 bases and J 2 bases, leaving 8 bases between the germline ends. The CDR3 totals 14 residues. From germline, CDR1 is MDHEN and CDR2 SYDVKM. The CDR3: CASSLPGTTDTQYF. CDR3 nucleotide sequence: TGTGCCAGCAGTTTACCGGGCACCACAGATACGCAGTATTTT.

The V call is TRBV4-3, the J call TRBJ2-7; D possibly matches TRBD1 or TRBD2 (5 bases each). Germline values: CDR1 LGHNA, CDR2 YSLEER. CDR3 length equals 13 residues. The V end was cut by 0 bases, the J end by 6 bases, with 9 bases between. CDR3 sequence (DNA): TGCGCCAGCAGCCAAGATAGTGGGGGCGAGCAGTACTTC. This encodes CASSQDSGGEQYF.

As regards this clone: Other DNA sequences from this sample encode an identical CDR3 as well. The genes are TRBV9 and TRBJ2-1, with D perhaps assigned TRBD1 or TRBD2 (5 bases each). The V end lost 2 bases, the J end lost 4 bases, and 7 bases lay between the germline ends. The CDR3 runs 13 residues. CDR1 SGDLS and CDR2 YYNGEE come from the germline V gene. CDR3 nucleotide sequence: TGTGCCAGCAGCGTCGAGGGGTACAATGAGCAGTTCTTC. It codes for CASSVEGYNEQFF.

V is TRBV7-9 and J is TRBJ2-2, with 12 positions matching TRBD2. The CDR3 runs to 17 residues. Looked up from germline, CDR1 is SEHNR and CDR2 is FQNEAQ (reference sequence). The V and J ends lost 4 bases and 4 bases, in that order; junction bases with no gene match: 7. The CDR3 sequence is CASSSFPGLAGTGELFF. The CDR3 coding sequence is TGTGCCAGCAGCTCTTTCCCGGGACTAGCGGGCACCGGGGAGCTGTTTTTT.

For the CDR3, the DNA is TGTGCCAGCAGCACAGGGGTCGGGGAGCTGTTTTTT. The encoded protein is CASSTGVGELFF. The chain links TRBV9 to TRBJ2-2, with TRBD1 matching over 7 bases. Trimming removed 4 bases from V and 7 bases from J; junction bases left unmatched: 1. The germline gives CDR1 SGDLS, CDR2 YYNGEE. This CDR3 contains 12 residues.

The chain employs TRBV10-3 and TRBJ2-1, with a weak D call TRBD2 (5 bases). Germline values: CDR1 ENHRY, CDR2 SYGVKD. The CDR3 length is 13 residues. V lost 3 bases to trimming and J lost 9 bases, with 12 bases between them. The CDR3 bases are TGTGCCATCAGTGAAGACGGGGAGATTGAGCAGTTCTTC. It translates to CAISEDGEIEQFF.

About this clone itself: Different DNA sequences within this sample yield the same CDR3. The chain recombines TRBV19 with TRBJ2-2; D is perhaps TRBD2 (5 bases). Germline CDR1 LNHDA, CDR2 SQIVND (reference sequence). This CDR3 spans 15 amino acids. V shed 3 bases and J shed 1 base, with 9 bases lying between them. CDR3 amino acids: CASSIDGGNTGELFF. Written as DNA, the CDR3 is TGTGCCAGTAGTATCGATGGAGGGAACACCGGGGAGCTGTTTTTT.

The CDR3 loop reads CSVDEGGGPRGDIQYF. The CDR3, as DNA: TGCAGCGTCGATGAGGGAGGGGGCCCACGTGGAGACATTCAGTACTTC. The chain employs TRBV29-1 and TRBJ2-4; D is tentatively TRBD1 or TRBD2 (7 bases each). The CDR3 contains 16 residues. Germline V lookup: CDR1 SQVTM, CDR2 ANQGSEA. V dropped 6 bases and J dropped 8 bases, with 26 bases sitting between them.

This chain uses TRBV6-6 with TRBJ2-3; D might be TRBD1 or TRBD2, each matching 6 bases. The CDR3 consists of 16 residues. Germline CDR1 is MNHNY and CDR2 is SVGAGI (reference sequence). V lost 1 base and J lost 6, with 17 bases in between. The chain's CDR3 is CASSYWAGQEGDTQYF. In DNA, the CDR3 is TGTGCCAGCAGTTACTGGGCGGGACAAGAGGGGGATACGCAGTATTTT.

To note about this clone: This CDR3 is also generated by other DNA sequences in the sample. The chain combines TRBV6-5 with TRBJ2-7; D ambiguous. CDR1 and CDR2 from the germline V gene are MNHEY and SVGAGI. Trimming removed 2 bases from V and 3 bases from J, with 5 bases in between. CDR3 length equals 12 residues. The CDR3 DNA reads as TGTGCCAGCAGTTACGGGATCTACGAGCAGTACTTC. Amino acid sequence: CASSYGIYEQYF.

This chain joins TRBV7-3 and TRBJ2-3; 7 bases are shared with TRBD2. The CDR3 has 16 residues. Germline CDR1 is SGHTA and CDR2 is FQGTGA. Germline trimming cut 0 bases from V and 2 bases from J; bases unmatched to any gene: 5. The CDR3 region is CASSLTASGDTDTQYF. The DNA of the CDR3 is TGTGCCAGCAGCTTAACGGCTAGCGGAGACACAGATACGCAGTATTTT. Based on the CDR3 plus reference TRBV7-3 and TRBJ2-3, the full variable domain is GAGVSQTPSNKVTEKGKYVELRCDPISGHTALYWYRQSLGQGPEFLIYFQGTGAADDSGLPNDRFFAVRPEGSVSTLKIQRTERGDSAVYLCASSLTASGDTDTQYFGPGTRLTVL.